This T cell receptor (beta chain) was identified during a study of cytomegalovirus exposure and HLA in healthy donors. This clone has a single count. The antigen is not known. The CDR3 length is 18 residues. Deletions cut 0 bases from V and 8 bases from J, with 22 bases between. Germline CDR1 is LNHNV and CDR2 is YYDKDF (reference sequence). PCR primers comprised 60 Vbeta and 13 Jbeta primers. Method: immunoSEQ multiplex PCR; TCRdb's copy keeps in-frame clones and lacks some. The sample lists approximately 170,000 clones; about 76% were seen once. Study-wide results and limits: CMV serostatus was the sole immune exposure data available. The authors listed around 150 TCR beta chains as cytomegalovirus-associated. A prior analysis recorded that most TCR beta V segments were productive about 90% or about 30% of the time.

Source material: PBMCs. This TCR was sampled from a male donor in good health and CMV-seropositive. The chain joins TRBV15 to TRBJ1-4, with D perhaps matching TRBD1 (5 bases). The CDR3 sequence is CATSRDRGRTTWGEKLFF. The CDR3 DNA follows: TGTGCCACCAGCAGAGATCGAGGACGGACTACATGGGGGGAAAAACTGTTTTTT.